This TCR beta chain was captured by sequencing in a study of cytomegalovirus exposure and HLA in healthy donors. Primers: 60 Vbeta forward and 13 Jbeta reverse. TCRdb keeps only in-frame clones here, not all; method: immunoSEQ multiplex PCR. The top ten hold roughly 2.6% of the sample, which has approximately 81,000 clones, 84% seen once. Worth noting for this clone: Antigen unknown.

CDR3 length equals 14 residues. Trimming pared 2 bases from V and 3 bases from J, leaving 8 bases between. Germline CDR1 is MDHEN and CDR2 is SYDVKM. Findings and caveats of the study: The dataset shows that most TCR sequences were rare, while some public TCRs occurred in many donors. Later analysis indicated greater clonal expansion among HLA-associated TCR beta chains than among equally common other chains. High specificity and sensitivity for cytomegalovirus status were reported for the classifier.

The chain employs TRBV28 and TRBJ1-5; D unresolved. The sequence was collected from a woman aged 50 to 60 in good health and CMV-seronegative. Sequencing used PBMCs. The CDR3 bases are TGTGCCAGCAGTTTACCGACACTCAATCAGCCCCAGCATTTT. Protein sequence: CASSLPTLNQPQHF. The whole variable domain, filled in from reference TRBV28 and TRBJ1-5, reads DVKVTQSSRYLVKRTGEKVFLECVQDMDHENMFWYRQDPGLGLRLIYFSYDVKMKEKGDIPEGYSVSREKKERFSLILESASTNQTSMYLCASSLPTLNQPQHFGDGTRLSIL.